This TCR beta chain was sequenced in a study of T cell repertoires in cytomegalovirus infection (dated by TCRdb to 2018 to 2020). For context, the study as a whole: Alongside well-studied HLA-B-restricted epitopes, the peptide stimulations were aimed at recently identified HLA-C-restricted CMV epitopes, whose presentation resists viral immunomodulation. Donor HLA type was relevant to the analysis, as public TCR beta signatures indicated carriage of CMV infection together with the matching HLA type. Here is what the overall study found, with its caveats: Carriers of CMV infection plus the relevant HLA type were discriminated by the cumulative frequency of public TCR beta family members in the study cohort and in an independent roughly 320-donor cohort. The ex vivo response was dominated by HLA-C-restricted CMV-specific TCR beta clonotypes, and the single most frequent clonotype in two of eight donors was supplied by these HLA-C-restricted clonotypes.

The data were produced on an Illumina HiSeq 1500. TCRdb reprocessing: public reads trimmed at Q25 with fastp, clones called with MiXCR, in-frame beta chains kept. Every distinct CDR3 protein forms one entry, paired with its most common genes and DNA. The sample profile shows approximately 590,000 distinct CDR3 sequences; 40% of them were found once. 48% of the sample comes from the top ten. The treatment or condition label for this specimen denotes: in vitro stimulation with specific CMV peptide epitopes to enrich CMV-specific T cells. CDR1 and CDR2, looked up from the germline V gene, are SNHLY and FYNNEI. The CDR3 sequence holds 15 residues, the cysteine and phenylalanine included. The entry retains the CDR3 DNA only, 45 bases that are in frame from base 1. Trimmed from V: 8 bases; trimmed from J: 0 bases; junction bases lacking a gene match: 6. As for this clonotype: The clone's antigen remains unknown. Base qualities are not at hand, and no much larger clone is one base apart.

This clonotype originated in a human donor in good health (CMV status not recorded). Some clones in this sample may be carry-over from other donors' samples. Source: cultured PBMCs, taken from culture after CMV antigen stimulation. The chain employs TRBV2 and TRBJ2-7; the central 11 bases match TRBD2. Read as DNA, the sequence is TGTGCCAGCGGGGGGACTAGCGGATCCTCCTACGAGCAGTACTTC. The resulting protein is CASGGTSGSSYEQYF.